These T cell receptor beta chains were read from a single sample in a study of post-analysis software for immune sequencing data. TCRdb re-analysed the PCR reads in MiXCR, keeping a single row per CDR3 protein. The sample holds hundreds of thousands of distinct CDR3 sequences, around 60% seen once. Input material: blood. The receptors derive from a girl aged 2 to 9 with multiple sclerosis. The CDR3 runs from the conserved cysteine through the conserved F or W. The order of the fields is J gene, clone size, V gene, D gene, CDR3 DNA, CDR3 protein. The D gene is left open where the match is weak. Clone size is shown for a subset of rows, as once, few, many or a class of expanded clone.

>TRBJ2-3|few|TRBV5-5|NA
TGTGCCAGCAGCTTGACGGAGGTCACAGATACGCAGTATTTT
CASSLTEVTDTQYF
>TRBJ2-1|many|TRBV29-1|TRBD1
TGCAGCGTTGAGGGGGCGAAGACAGGGTACAATGAGCAGTTCTTC
CSVEGAKTGYNEQFF
>TRBJ1-4|NA|TRBV20-1|NA
TGCAGTGCTAGTGAGGAGTCTAATGAAAAACTGTTTTTT
CSASEESNEKLFF
>TRBJ2-5|many|TRBV27|NA
TGTGCCAGCAGTTTCTCCCAAGAGACCCAGTACTTC
CASSFSQETQYF
>TRBJ1-5|NA|TRBV25-1|NA
TGTGCCAGCAGTGAGGAGCGGGGTCAGCCCCAGCATTTT
CASSEERGQPQHF
>TRBJ2-3|NA|TRBV5-4|TRBD2
TGTGCCAGCAGCCAGACTAGCGGGGTTACAAATACGCAGTATTTT
CASSQTSGVTNTQYF
>TRBJ2-3|NA|TRBV12-3/TRBV12-4|TRBD2
TGTGCCAGTCTAGCGGGACGCACAGATACGCAGTATTTT
CASLAGRTDTQYF
>TRBJ1-2|NA|TRBV4-3|NA
TGCGCCAGCAGCCAAGATCAGGGGTACATTTATGGCTACACCTTC
CASSQDQGYIYGYTF
>TRBJ2-5|NA|TRBV13|NA
TGTGCCAGCAGCTTCCTGACAAGCCAAGAGACCCAGTACTTC
CASSFLTSQETQYF
>TRBJ2-2|few|TRBV2|NA
TGTGCCAGCAGAGCTACAGGGTACACCGGGGAGCTGTTTTTT
CASRATGYTGELFF
>TRBJ2-7|NA|TRBV18|TRBD2
TGTGCCAGCTCGTTCGCTAGCGGGGGAACCTACGAGCAGTACTTC
CASSFASGGTYEQYF
>TRBJ2-4|NA|TRBV5-1|TRBD2
TGCGCCAGCAGCTTGGCTAGCGGGAGCGGAAACATTCAGTACTTC
CASSLASGSGNIQYF
>TRBJ2-5|NA|TRBV12-3/TRBV12-4|TRBD1
TGTGCCAGCGGGAGGGACAGGGGGTCGGAGACCCAGTACTTC
CASGRDRGSETQYF
>TRBJ1-1|few|TRBV20-1|NA
TGCAGTGCTCGGATATGGGACACTGAAGCTTTCTTT
CSARIWDTEAFF
>TRBJ2-7|NA|TRBV29-1|NA
TGCAGCGCAAGACAGTCAGCCTACGAGCAGTACTTC
CSARQSAYEQYF
>TRBJ2-7|NA|TRBV12-3/TRBV12-4|NA
TGTGCCTGCAGTTGGGCCGCCTACGAGCAGTACTTC
CACSWAAYEQYF
>TRBJ1-4|few|TRBV10-1|NA
TGCGCCAGCACCGGACAATCTAGGGAAAAACTGTTTTTT
CASTGQSREKLFF
>TRBJ2-1|NA|TRBV12-3/TRBV12-4|NA
TGTGCCAGCAGTTTGGTTGGGAGCGTGGATGAGCAGTTCTTC
CASSLVGSVDEQFF
>TRBJ2-3|once|TRBV28|NA
TGTGCCAGCACTTTAACGAGCACAGATACGCAGTATTTT
CASTLTSTDTQYF
>TRBJ2-7|few|TRBV12-3/TRBV12-4|NA
TGTGCCAGCAGTTTGGATCGGTTCGAGCAGTACTTC
CASSLDRFEQYF
>TRBJ2-7|NA|TRBV5-4|TRBD2
TGTGCCAGCAGCTCCGGGACTAGCGGAATCTACGAGCAGTACTTC
CASSSGTSGIYEQYF
>TRBJ2-6|NA|TRBV7-2|TRBD1
TGTGCCAGCGACCAGGGGGATGACTCTGGGGCCAACGTCCTGACTTTC
CASDQGDDSGANVLTF
>TRBJ2-1|few|TRBV4-3|NA
TGCGCCAGCAGCCAAGAAAGAATACAAGTGGGTGAGCAGTTCTTC
CASSQERIQVGEQFF
>TRBJ2-5|NA|TRBV5-1|NA
TGCGCCAGCAACCCCGGGACTCAAGAGACCCAGTACTTC
CASNPGTQETQYF
>TRBJ1-1|NA|TRBV29-1|NA
TGCAGCGTTGAAGTAGTCGGGCGGACTGAAGCTTTCTTT
CSVEVVGRTEAFF
>TRBJ2-1|NA|TRBV10-3|TRBD2
TGTGCCATCAGTGATTGGCTAGCGGGGACCTACAATGAGCAGTTCTTC
CAISDWLAGTYNEQFF
>TRBJ2-5|NA|TRBV24-1|TRBD2
TGTGCCACCTTAGGACTAGCGGGATCACAAGGGGGCCAAGAGACCCAGTACTTC
CATLGLAGSQGGQETQYF
>TRBJ1-4|NA|TRBV6-1|TRBD1
TGTGCCAGCAGTGGACAGGGGCATCCTAATGAAAAACTGTTTTTT
CASSGQGHPNEKLFF
>TRBJ1-2|NA|TRBV12-3/TRBV12-4|NA
TGTGCCAGCAGTTTAACGGAGTCTCCTGACTATGGCTACACCTTC
CASSLTESPDYGYTF
>TRBJ2-1|NA|TRBV3-1|NA
TGTGCCAGCAGCCCAGGCCCCTCCGGGGATGAGCAGTTCTTC
CASSPGPSGDEQFF
>TRBJ2-1|NA|TRBV4-1|TRBD2
TGCGCCAGCAGCCAAGTTATGGGGGAGGGCAGCAATGAGCAGTTCTTC
CASSQVMGEGSNEQFF
>TRBJ2-1|once|TRBV7-8|TRBD2
TGTGCCAGCAGCTCCCCCCGGGGGATAGCGGGTTACAATGAGCAGTTCTTC
CASSSPRGIAGYNEQFF
>TRBJ2-1|NA|TRBV12-3/TRBV12-4|TRBD2
TGTGCCAGCAGTATTAGCGGGAGGGCTGGTGAGCAGTTCTTC
CASSISGRAGEQFF
>TRBJ1-1|few|TRBV6-5|NA
TGTGCCAGCAGTTACCAGCTCGGCCACTCGAACACTGAAGCTTTCTTT
CASSYQLGHSNTEAFF
>TRBJ2-7|NA|TRBV7-2|TRBD2
TGTGCCAGCAGCTTGCTCCCGGGACTAGCGGGAATCGAGCAGTACTTC
CASSLLPGLAGIEQYF
>TRBJ2-1|NA|TRBV4-3|TRBD2
TGCGCCAGCAGCCAAGTACCCCTGTGGCGGGGGGCCCCCAATGGGCAGTTCTTC
CASSQVPLWRGAPNGQFF
>TRBJ1-1|NA|TRBV20-1|TRBD1
TGCAGTGCTAGCTTACAGGGGGGAAACACTGAAGCTTTCTTT
CSASLQGGNTEAFF
>TRBJ2-7|NA|TRBV21-1|NA
TGTGCCCAACAGGGGTTCTACGAGCAGTACTTC
CAQQGFYEQYF
>TRBJ2-7|NA|TRBV29-1|NA
TGCAGCGTTGTTTGGGACACGCTACACGAGCAGTACTTC
CSVVWDTLHEQYF
>TRBJ2-1|NA|TRBV21-1|NA
TGTGCCAGCAGCAAATCCCCTAGCGGGATCCCCAGCTCCTACAATGAGCAGTTCTTC
CASSKSPSGIPSSYNEQFF
>TRBJ2-3|NA|TRBV20-1|TRBD2
TGCAGTGCTAGAGATCCAGCGGGGCGCACAGATACGCAGTATTTT
CSARDPAGRTDTQYF
>TRBJ1-1|NA|TRBV7-9|TRBD1
TGTGCCAGCAGCTTAGGCGGAGGGGACAGGGGCGTTATGAACACTGAAGCTTTCTTT
CASSLGGGDRGVMNTEAFF
>TRBJ2-5|few|TRBV29-1|NA
TGCAGCGTTGGGTCTCAGGCACAAGAGACCCAGTACTTC
CSVGSQAQETQYF
>TRBJ2-7|few|TRBV5-1|NA
TGCGCCAGCAGCTTGAGGGGGGCGCTGGGGGAGCAGTACTTC
CASSLRGALGEQYF
>TRBJ1-1|NA|TRBV6-4|TRBD1
TGTGCCAGCAGGGAGACAGGGAGCCCTGAAGCTTTCTTT
CASRETGSPEAFF
>TRBJ2-6|NA|TRBV6-6|TRBD1
TGTGCCAGCAGTGCCGGGACAGGGGGCTTCCTAGTCCTGACTTTC
CASSAGTGGFLVLTF